This TCR beta chain was recovered during a study of T cells expressing NK-cell markers. Across the study: In sorted CD3+CD56+NKG2C+, CD3+CD56+NKG2C- and CD3+CD56-NKG2C+ T cells, TCR beta repertoires were obtained. Study-level points and caveats: Expanded NKG2C+ T cell clones were not confirmed as HCMV-specific.

To note about this clonotype: Its antigen is currently unknown.

TCRdb re-called the 5' RACE reads and catalogs CDR3 proteins one per entry, DNA excluded. This table holds 250,000 to 300,000 distinct CDR3 sequences. The receptor comes from a woman aged 18 to 75 in good health. The sequenced sample consisted of blood T cells: a sorted CD56 or NKG2C T cell subset, CD4+ or CD8+ T cells, or bulk PBMC T cells (not recorded which).

The CDR3 loop is CSARDTGGNQPQHF. V and J are TRBV20-1 and TRBJ1-5. The CDR3 has 14 residues. Looked up from germline, CDR1 is DFQATT and CDR2 is SNEGSKA (reference sequence).